This is a list of T cell receptor beta chains from one sample in a study of blood T cell repertoires in COVID-19. Measured with immunoSEQ multiplex PCR; TCRdb has only the in-frame clones, and not every one. The sample contains 200,000 to 250,000 clones, around 86% of which appear only once. The material sequenced was peripheral blood. The source is a man aged 25 to 45 who had recovered from COVID-19. The CDR3 runs from the conserved cysteine through the conserved F or W. D genes are given only for firm matches. Only part of the rows carry a size: once, few, many, or a class if the clone is expanded.

j_call: TRBJ2-7; d_call: TRBD1; clone_size: .; v_call: TRBV27; cdr3_nt: TGTGCCAGCAGTTTTGGACAGGGGTCCTACGAGCAGTACTTC; cdr3_aa: CASSFGQGSYEQYF
j_call: TRBJ2-3; d_call: TRBD2; clone_size: once; v_call: TRBV5-4; cdr3_nt: TGTGCCAGCAGCCCCCAGCGGGGGGGAGATACGCAGTATTTT; cdr3_aa: CASSPQRGGDTQYF
j_call: TRBJ1-2; d_call: .; clone_size: .; v_call: TRBV4-1; cdr3_nt: TGCGCCAGCAGAACTGCTGGTGGCTACACCTTC; cdr3_aa: CASRTAGGYTF
j_call: TRBJ2-5; d_call: .; clone_size: .; v_call: TRBV5-4; cdr3_nt: TGTGCCAGCAGCACCAAGGCCGGGGGAGATTCGGAGACCCAGTACTTC; cdr3_aa: CASSTKAGGDSETQYF
j_call: TRBJ1-5; d_call: .; clone_size: .; v_call: TRBV5-8; cdr3_nt: TGTGCCAGCAGCCCTGCCCTGGGAGGCAATCAGCCCCAGCATTTT; cdr3_aa: CASSPALGGNQPQHF
j_call: TRBJ1-1; d_call: .; clone_size: .; v_call: TRBV18; cdr3_nt: TGTGCCAGCTCGCCGCCGAACATGAACACTGAAGCTTTCTTT; cdr3_aa: CASSPPNMNTEAFF
j_call: TRBJ2-3; d_call: .; clone_size: once; v_call: TRBV6-4; cdr3_nt: TGTGCCAGCATGGTAGGGAGCTCGGGGAAACACACAGATACGCAGTATTTT; cdr3_aa: CASMVGSSGKHTDTQYF
j_call: TRBJ1-2; d_call: TRBD1; clone_size: .; v_call: TRBV11-1; cdr3_nt: TGTGCCAGCAGCGATCTAGGGCAGCCAGGGGGCTATGGCTACACCTTC; cdr3_aa: CASSDLGQPGGYGYTF
j_call: TRBJ1-2; d_call: .; clone_size: .; v_call: TRBV2; cdr3_nt: TGTGCCAGCAGTGCCAGCGGTGGCTACACCTTC; cdr3_aa: CASSASGGYTF
j_call: TRBJ1-1; d_call: TRBD1; clone_size: .; v_call: TRBV6-5; cdr3_nt: TGTGCCAGCAGTAGCCGGACAGGGAACACTGAAGCTTTCTTT; cdr3_aa: CASSSRTGNTEAFF
j_call: TRBJ2-1; d_call: TRBD2; clone_size: .; v_call: TRBV2; cdr3_nt: TGTGCCAGCTGGGGTAAAGGCGGGGGACCCTACAATGAGCAGTTCTTC; cdr3_aa: CASWGKGGGPYNEQFF
j_call: TRBJ2-7; d_call: .; clone_size: .; v_call: TRBV2; cdr3_nt: TGTGCCAGCAGTGACGTGGGGCGAACAGGGCTCTACGAGCAGTACTTC; cdr3_aa: CASSDVGRTGLYEQYF
j_call: TRBJ2-7; d_call: TRBD1; clone_size: .; v_call: TRBV19; cdr3_nt: TGTGCCATTCCACCGCCGAGACAGGGCCACGAGCAGTACTTC; cdr3_aa: CAIPPPRQGHEQYF
j_call: TRBJ2-7; d_call: TRBD1; clone_size: once; v_call: TRBV24-1; cdr3_nt: TGTGCCACCAGTGATTGGGGACAGGGGAAGGACGAGCAGTACTTC; cdr3_aa: CATSDWGQGKDEQYF
j_call: TRBJ2-7; d_call: TRBD1; clone_size: .; v_call: TRBV10-2; cdr3_nt: TGCGCCAGCAGTGACTATGGGACAGTTAGCTACTACGAGCAGTACTTC; cdr3_aa: CASSDYGTVSYYEQYF
j_call: TRBJ2-7; d_call: .; clone_size: .; v_call: TRBV4-2; cdr3_nt: TGTGCCAGCAGCCAATCGTTTCTCCGGGGGGCAGTATACGAGCAGTACTTC; cdr3_aa: CASSQSFLRGAVYEQYF
j_call: TRBJ2-7; d_call: .; clone_size: .; v_call: TRBV20-1; cdr3_nt: TGCAGTGCTAGTGGCGAAAGCTCCTACGAGCAGTACTTC; cdr3_aa: CSASGESSYEQYF
j_call: TRBJ1-1; d_call: TRBD1; clone_size: .; v_call: TRBV10-1; cdr3_nt: TGCGCCAGCAGTGAGACCGGGACAGCCCCGGGGGAAGCTTTCTTT; cdr3_aa: CASSETGTAPGEAFF
j_call: TRBJ2-4; d_call: .; clone_size: .; v_call: TRBV7-2; cdr3_nt: TGTGCCAGCAGCCTCTTACGGGATTCAAACATTCAGTACTTC; cdr3_aa: CASSLLRDSNIQYF
j_call: TRBJ1-2; d_call: .; clone_size: .; v_call: TRBV7-8; cdr3_nt: TGTGCCAGCAGCTTAGGTTTACAGCCCTATGGCTACACCTTC; cdr3_aa: CASSLGLQPYGYTF
j_call: TRBJ1-4; d_call: TRBD1; clone_size: .; v_call: TRBV7-9; cdr3_nt: TGTGCCAGCAAGACAGGGCTATTACGTGAAAAACTGTTTTTT; cdr3_aa: CASKTGLLREKLFF
j_call: TRBJ1-1; d_call: TRBD1; clone_size: once; v_call: TRBV19; cdr3_nt: TGTGCCAGTAGTATAGCAGGGGGCGTGTTTGGTGCTTTCTTT; cdr3_aa: CASSIAGGVFGAFF
j_call: TRBJ1-1; d_call: .; clone_size: .; v_call: TRBV29-1; cdr3_nt: TGCAGCGTTGAAGATCGGAGCCGCATGAACACTGAAGCTTTCTTT; cdr3_aa: CSVEDRSRMNTEAFF
j_call: TRBJ2-2; d_call: TRBD1; clone_size: few; v_call: TRBV7-2; cdr3_nt: TGTGCCAGCAGCTTCCACAGGGGGCGCGGCGGGGAGCTGTTTTTT; cdr3_aa: CASSFHRGRGGELFF
j_call: TRBJ1-1; d_call: TRBD1; clone_size: .; v_call: TRBV19; cdr3_nt: TGTGCCAGTAGTATAGGGCGCAGGGCCCTTAACAGGGGCACTGAAGCTTTCTTT; cdr3_aa: CASSIGRRALNRGTEAFF
j_call: TRBJ1-2; d_call: TRBD1; clone_size: few; v_call: TRBV5-1; cdr3_nt: TGCGCCAGCAGCCCCGGACAGGTTTTAATCTATGGCTACACCTTC; cdr3_aa: CASSPGQVLIYGYTF
j_call: TRBJ2-1; d_call: TRBD2; clone_size: .; v_call: TRBV15; cdr3_nt: TGTGCCACCAGCAGGACACCTAGCGGGGGTACGTATGAGCAGTTCTTC; cdr3_aa: CATSRTPSGGTYEQFF
j_call: TRBJ2-2; d_call: TRBD2; clone_size: few; v_call: TRBV7-6; cdr3_nt: TGTGCCAGCAGCCCGACTAGCGGGCCACAAAGGGGCGGGGAGCTGTTTTTT; cdr3_aa: CASSPTSGPQRGGELFF
j_call: TRBJ2-1; d_call: TRBD1; clone_size: .; v_call: TRBV18; cdr3_nt: TGTGCCAGCTCACCGAGGGGACAGGGAGGGTACAATGAGCAGTTCTTC; cdr3_aa: CASSPRGQGGYNEQFF
j_call: TRBJ2-1; d_call: TRBD2; clone_size: once; v_call: TRBV18; cdr3_nt: TGTGCCAGCTCACGAAAGACTAGCGCAGACAATGAGCAGTTCTTC; cdr3_aa: CASSRKTSADNEQFF
j_call: TRBJ1-2; d_call: TRBD1; clone_size: .; v_call: TRBV10-3; cdr3_nt: TGTGCCATCAGTGAGGGACAGGGCTTCAGTGGCTACACCTTC; cdr3_aa: CAISEGQGFSGYTF
j_call: TRBJ2-7; d_call: .; clone_size: .; v_call: TRBV11-2; cdr3_nt: TGTGCCAGCAGCTCCCGCGGGCGTGGGGACGAGCAGTACTTC; cdr3_aa: CASSSRGRGDEQYF
j_call: TRBJ1-2; d_call: .; clone_size: .; v_call: TRBV7-2; cdr3_nt: TGTGCGGGGGGTTCTAACTATGGCTACACCTTC; cdr3_aa: CAGGSNYGYTF
j_call: TRBJ2-1; d_call: .; clone_size: .; v_call: TRBV11-2; cdr3_nt: TGTGCCAGCAGCTTGCGGGTCGGCCAGACGCAGTTCTTC; cdr3_aa: CASSLRVGQTQFF
j_call: TRBJ1-2; d_call: .; clone_size: .; v_call: TRBV6-2/TRBV6-3; cdr3_nt: TGTGCCAGCAGCCCTAGTTGGGGGGGTTCGCCAGACTATGGCTACACCTTC; cdr3_aa: CASSPSWGGSPDYGYTF
j_call: TRBJ1-2; d_call: TRBD1; clone_size: .; v_call: TRBV18; cdr3_nt: TGTGCCAGCTCACCCGACAGGGTACAGAACTATGGCTACACCTTC; cdr3_aa: CASSPDRVQNYGYTF
j_call: TRBJ1-2; d_call: .; clone_size: few; v_call: TRBV6-5; cdr3_nt: TGTGCCAGCAGTTACTCGATGGGCGAGGGAGACTATGGCTACACCTTC; cdr3_aa: CASSYSMGEGDYGYTF
j_call: TRBJ2-3; d_call: TRBD2; clone_size: .; v_call: TRBV3-1/TRBV3-2; cdr3_nt: TGTGCCAGCAGCCAAGACTTCGGGGGGGCCGAAGATACGCAGTATTTT; cdr3_aa: CASSQDFGGAEDTQYF
j_call: TRBJ2-7; d_call: TRBD1; clone_size: .; v_call: TRBV7-9; cdr3_nt: TGTGCCAGCAGGGGTACATTTCGGACAGGGCCCTACGAGCAGTACTTC; cdr3_aa: CASRGTFRTGPYEQYF
j_call: TRBJ1-5; d_call: .; clone_size: .; v_call: TRBV19; cdr3_nt: TGTGCCAGTAGTACCCAATCAGGGGTCGTGAATCAGCCCCAGCATTTT; cdr3_aa: CASSTQSGVVNQPQHF
j_call: TRBJ2-3; d_call: TRBD2; clone_size: .; v_call: TRBV9; cdr3_nt: TGTGCCAGCAGCGCCGGACTAGCGGGGGGGCTACGGACAGATACGCAGTATTTT; cdr3_aa: CASSAGLAGGLRTDTQYF
j_call: TRBJ1-2; d_call: .; clone_size: .; v_call: TRBV9; cdr3_nt: TGTGCCAGCAGCGTAGCTCGGCAGGGTGGAGGCTACACCTTC; cdr3_aa: CASSVARQGGGYTF
j_call: TRBJ2-3; d_call: TRBD2; clone_size: few; v_call: TRBV9; cdr3_nt: TGTGCCAGCAGCGTAGAGGTAGCGGGGGGCTCGCCGAATACGCAGTATTTT; cdr3_aa: CASSVEVAGGSPNTQYF
j_call: TRBJ1-1; d_call: TRBD1; clone_size: .; v_call: TRBV27; cdr3_nt: TGTGCCACCGTACGCAGGACAGGGCGGACTGAAGCTTTCTTT; cdr3_aa: CATVRRTGRTEAFF
j_call: TRBJ1-2; d_call: .; clone_size: .; v_call: TRBV10-2; cdr3_nt: TGCGCCAGCAGTGAGTCGGCGGGGAGGGACGGCTACACCTTC; cdr3_aa: CASSESAGRDGYTF
j_call: TRBJ1-4; d_call: .; clone_size: .; v_call: TRBV27; cdr3_nt: TGTGCCGCTAACACAGGACGGACTAATGAAAAACTGTTTTTT; cdr3_aa: CAANTGRTNEKLFF
j_call: TRBJ2-5; d_call: TRBD2; clone_size: .; v_call: TRBV7-2; cdr3_nt: TGTGCCAGCAGCTTAGTGGGGGGGAAGGAAGAGACCCAGTACTTC; cdr3_aa: CASSLVGGKEETQYF
j_call: TRBJ1-2; d_call: TRBD1; clone_size: .; v_call: TRBV11-2; cdr3_nt: TGTGCCAGCAGCACCTCCACCTCCACAGGGGGCTTGAGTGGCTACACCTTC; cdr3_aa: CASSTSTSTGGLSGYTF
j_call: TRBJ2-3; d_call: TRBD1; clone_size: .; v_call: TRBV11-2; cdr3_nt: TGTGCCAGCAGCTCCTCGGGACAGGGGTCTAGCACAGATACGCAGTATTTT; cdr3_aa: CASSSSGQGSSTDTQYF
j_call: TRBJ2-3; d_call: TRBD1; clone_size: .; v_call: TRBV5-1; cdr3_nt: TGCGCCAGCAGCCTGGACAGGTCCGCAGATACGCAGTATTTT; cdr3_aa: CASSLDRSADTQYF
j_call: TRBJ2-3; d_call: TRBD2; clone_size: .; v_call: TRBV7-6; cdr3_nt: TGTGCCAGCAGCTTGGGAAGCGGGGGAGTCCGGGAGCAGTATTTT; cdr3_aa: CASSLGSGGVREQYF
j_call: TRBJ1-1; d_call: .; clone_size: .; v_call: TRBV5-5; cdr3_nt: TGTGCCAGCAGCACTCGGGGGAACACTGAAGCTTTCTTT; cdr3_aa: CASSTRGNTEAFF
j_call: TRBJ2-5; d_call: .; clone_size: .; v_call: TRBV7-2; cdr3_nt: TGTGCCAGCAGCTTAGTGGGGGGGCAGGAGACCCAGTACTTC; cdr3_aa: CASSLVGGQETQYF
j_call: TRBJ2-2; d_call: TRBD1; clone_size: .; v_call: TRBV4-2; cdr3_nt: TGTGCCAGCAGCTTAAATCCCGGGACAGTGAACACCGGGGAGCTGTTTTTT; cdr3_aa: CASSLNPGTVNTGELFF
j_call: TRBJ2-3; d_call: .; clone_size: once; v_call: TRBV7-2; cdr3_nt: TGTGCCAGCAGCTTAAAGGCGGCAGATACGCAGTATTTT; cdr3_aa: CASSLKAADTQYF
j_call: TRBJ1-2; d_call: .; clone_size: .; v_call: TRBV29-1; cdr3_nt: TGCAGCGTCAACGGACAGTCCATCCACTATGGCTACACCTTC; cdr3_aa: CSVNGQSIHYGYTF
j_call: TRBJ2-2; d_call: TRBD2; clone_size: .; v_call: TRBV24-1; cdr3_nt: TGTGCCACCAGTGATTTTAGTAGCGGGGGGGCCGCCTTCGGGGAGCTGTTTTTT; cdr3_aa: CATSDFSSGGAAFGELFF
j_call: TRBJ1-1; d_call: .; clone_size: .; v_call: TRBV12-3/TRBV12-4; cdr3_nt: TGTGCCAGCAGTTTCGGGGGGGGCACTGAAGCTTTCTTT; cdr3_aa: CASSFGGGTEAFF
j_call: TRBJ1-6; d_call: .; clone_size: few; v_call: TRBV7-8; cdr3_nt: TGTGCCAGCAGCCCATCCGGGCCCCTCCACTTT; cdr3_aa: CASSPSGPLHF